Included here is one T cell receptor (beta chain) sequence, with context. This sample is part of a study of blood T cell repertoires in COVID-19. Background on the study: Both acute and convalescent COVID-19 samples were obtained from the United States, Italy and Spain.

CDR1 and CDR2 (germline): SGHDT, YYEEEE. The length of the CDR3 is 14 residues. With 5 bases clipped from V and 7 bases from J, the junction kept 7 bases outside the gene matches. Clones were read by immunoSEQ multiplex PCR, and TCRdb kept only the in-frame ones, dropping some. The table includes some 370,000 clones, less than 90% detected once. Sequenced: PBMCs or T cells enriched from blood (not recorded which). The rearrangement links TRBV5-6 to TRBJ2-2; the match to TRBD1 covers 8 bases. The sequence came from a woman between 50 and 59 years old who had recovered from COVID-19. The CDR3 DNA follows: TGTGCCAGCAGAAAGGACAGGGTGATCGGGGAGCTGTTTTTT. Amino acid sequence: CASRKDRVIGELFF.